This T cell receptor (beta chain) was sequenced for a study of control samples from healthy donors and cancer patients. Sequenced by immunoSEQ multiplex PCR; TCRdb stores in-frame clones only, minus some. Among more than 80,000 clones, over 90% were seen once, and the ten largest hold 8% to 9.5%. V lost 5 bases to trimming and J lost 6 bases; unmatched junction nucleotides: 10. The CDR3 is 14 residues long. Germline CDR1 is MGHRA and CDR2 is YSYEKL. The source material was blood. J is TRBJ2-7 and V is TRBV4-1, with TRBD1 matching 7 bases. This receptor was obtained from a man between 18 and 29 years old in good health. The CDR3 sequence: CASSYPDRDSEQYF. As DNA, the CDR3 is TGCGCCAGCAGCTACCCAGACAGGGATTCCGAGCAGTACTTC.